The sequence of this TCR beta chain was determined in a study of beta chain features in type 1 diabetes. Points from the study as a whole: TCRB CDR3 length was moderately but significantly reduced in all four CD4+ subsets of Type 1 diabetes patients.

Comment on this clone: What it recognizes is unknown.

The authors reverse transcribed all of the isolated RNA, so sequencing captured expressed TCRB transcripts. Repertoires were generated with immunoSEQ multiplex PCR, while TCRdb's copy carries only in-frame clones and drops some. Seen here are roughly 130,000 clones, around 15% observed once, and the top ten hold about 2.1%. The germline V gene has CDR1 MDHEN and CDR2 SYDVKM. This CDR3 has 16 residues. Trimming removed 4 bases at V and 2 bases at J, with 18 bases between. This clonotype was obtained from a man aged 25 to 40 with type 1 diabetes. This rearrangement joins TRBV28 to TRBJ2-7; D is possibly TRBD2 (6 bases). Sequenced: central memory CD4+ T cells from blood. CDR3 sequence (DNA): TGTGCCAGCAGTTCCCCCGGGGGAAGACTACCCTACGAGCAGTACTTC. This sequence encodes CASSSPGGRLPYEQYF.